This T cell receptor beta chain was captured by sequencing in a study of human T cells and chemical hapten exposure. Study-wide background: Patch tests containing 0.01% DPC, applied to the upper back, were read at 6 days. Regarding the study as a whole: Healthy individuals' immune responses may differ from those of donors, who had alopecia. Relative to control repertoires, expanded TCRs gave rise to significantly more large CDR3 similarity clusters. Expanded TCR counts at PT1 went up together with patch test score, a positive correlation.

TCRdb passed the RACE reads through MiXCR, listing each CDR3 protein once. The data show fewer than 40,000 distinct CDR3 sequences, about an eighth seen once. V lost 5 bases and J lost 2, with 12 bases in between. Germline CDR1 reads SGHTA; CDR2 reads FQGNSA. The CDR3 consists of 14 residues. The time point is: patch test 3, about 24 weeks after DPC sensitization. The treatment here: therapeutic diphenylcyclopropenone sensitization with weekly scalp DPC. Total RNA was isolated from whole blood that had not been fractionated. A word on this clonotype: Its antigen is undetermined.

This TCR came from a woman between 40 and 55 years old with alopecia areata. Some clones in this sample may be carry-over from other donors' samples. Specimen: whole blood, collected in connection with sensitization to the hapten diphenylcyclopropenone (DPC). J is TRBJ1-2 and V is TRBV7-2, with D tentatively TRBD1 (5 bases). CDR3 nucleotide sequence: TGTGCCAGCAGCCCCCAAGGGGACAACTATGGCTACACCTTC. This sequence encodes CASSPQGDNYGYTF.